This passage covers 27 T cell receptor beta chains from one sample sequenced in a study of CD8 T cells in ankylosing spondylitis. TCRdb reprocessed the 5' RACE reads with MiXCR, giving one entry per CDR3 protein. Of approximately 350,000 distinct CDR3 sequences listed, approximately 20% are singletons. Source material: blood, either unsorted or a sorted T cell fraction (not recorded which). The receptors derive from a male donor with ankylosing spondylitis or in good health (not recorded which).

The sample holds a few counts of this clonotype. The CDR3 sequence is CASSSFGVGETQYF. DNA of the CDR3: TGTGCCAGCAGCTCCTTTGGGGTGGGGGAGACCCAGTACTTC. The V and J genes are TRBV11-2 and TRBJ2-5; no clear D. Germline-derived CDR1 and CDR2 are SGHAT and FQNNGV. The CDR3 has 14 residues. Between the trimmed V and J ends, which lost 4 bases and 5 bases, there was a span of 14 bases.

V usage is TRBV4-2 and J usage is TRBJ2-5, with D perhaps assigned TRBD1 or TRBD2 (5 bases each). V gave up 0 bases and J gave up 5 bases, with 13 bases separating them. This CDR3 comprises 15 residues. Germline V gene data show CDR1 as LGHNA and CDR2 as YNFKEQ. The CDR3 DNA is TGTGCCAGCAGCCAAGATGGGGGATTTCGGGAGACCCAGTACTTC. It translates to CASSQDGGFRETQYF.

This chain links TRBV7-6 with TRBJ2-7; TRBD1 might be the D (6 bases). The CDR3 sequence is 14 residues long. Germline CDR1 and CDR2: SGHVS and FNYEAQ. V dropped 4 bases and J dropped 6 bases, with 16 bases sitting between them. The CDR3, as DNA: TGTGCCAGCAGCTGGGACACCCAGGGCGTCGAGCAGTACTTC. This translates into CASSWDTQGVEQYF. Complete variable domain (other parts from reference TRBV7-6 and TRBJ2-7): GAGVSQSPRYKVTKRGQDVALRCDPISGHVSLYWYRQALGQGPEFLTYFNYEAQQDKSGLPNDRFSAERPEGSISTLTIQRTEQRDSAMYRCASSWDTQGVEQYFGPGTRLTVT.

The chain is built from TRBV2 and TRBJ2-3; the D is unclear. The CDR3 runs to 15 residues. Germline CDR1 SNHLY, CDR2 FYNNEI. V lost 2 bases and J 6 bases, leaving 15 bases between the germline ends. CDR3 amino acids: CASSEPIKDGDTQYF. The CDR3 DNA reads TGTGCCAGCAGTGAACCCATCAAAGACGGGGATACGCAGTATTTT.

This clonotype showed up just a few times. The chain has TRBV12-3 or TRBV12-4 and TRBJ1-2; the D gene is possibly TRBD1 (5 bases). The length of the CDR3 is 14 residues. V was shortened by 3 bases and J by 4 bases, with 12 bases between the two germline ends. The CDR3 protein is CASSLRGPIYGYTF. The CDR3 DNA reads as TGTGCCAGCAGTTTGAGGGGTCCTATCTATGGCTACACCTTC.

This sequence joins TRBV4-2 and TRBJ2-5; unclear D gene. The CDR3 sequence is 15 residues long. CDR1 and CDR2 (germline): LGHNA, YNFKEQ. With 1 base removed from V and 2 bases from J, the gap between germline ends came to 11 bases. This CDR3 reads CASSQVVRPQETQYF. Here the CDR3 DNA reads TGTGCCAGCAGCCAAGTGGTCAGACCTCAAGAGACCCAGTACTTC.

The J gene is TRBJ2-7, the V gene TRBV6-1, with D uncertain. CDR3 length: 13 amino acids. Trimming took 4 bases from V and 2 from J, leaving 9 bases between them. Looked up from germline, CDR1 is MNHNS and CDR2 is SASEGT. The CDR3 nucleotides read TGTGCCAGCAGTGTGTCACAACCCTACGAGCAGTACTTC. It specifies CASSVSQPYEQYF.

Here the CDR3 reads CASSPIGGTDTQYF. In DNA, the CDR3 is TGCGCCAGCAGCCCTATCGGGGGCACAGATACGCAGTATTTT. This chain uses TRBV4-1 with TRBJ2-3; tentative D call: TRBD2 (5 bases). Trimming took off 4 bases at V and 1 base at J, with 9 bases between the two ends. The CDR3 consists of 14 residues. The germline gives CDR1 MGHRA, CDR2 YSYEKL.

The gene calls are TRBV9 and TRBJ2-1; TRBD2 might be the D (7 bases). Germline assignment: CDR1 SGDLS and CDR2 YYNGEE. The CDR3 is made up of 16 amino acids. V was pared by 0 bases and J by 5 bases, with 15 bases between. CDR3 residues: CASSVGWGGRDNEQFF. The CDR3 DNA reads TGTGCCAGCAGCGTAGGGTGGGGGGGCCGCGACAATGAGCAGTTCTTC.

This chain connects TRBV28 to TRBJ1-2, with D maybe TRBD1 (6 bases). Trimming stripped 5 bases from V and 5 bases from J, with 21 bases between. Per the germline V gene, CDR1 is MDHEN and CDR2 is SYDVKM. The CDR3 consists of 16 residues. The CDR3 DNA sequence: TGTGCCAGCAGTCCGTCCCTTAAGACAGGCCCTTATGGCTACACCTTC. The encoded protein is CASSPSLKTGPYGYTF.

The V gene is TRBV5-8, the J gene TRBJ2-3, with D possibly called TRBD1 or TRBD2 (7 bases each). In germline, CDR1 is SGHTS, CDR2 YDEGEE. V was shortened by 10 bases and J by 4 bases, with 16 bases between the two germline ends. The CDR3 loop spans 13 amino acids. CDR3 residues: CAGGGQSADTQYF. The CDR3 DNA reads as TGTGCCGGGGGGGGACAGTCGGCAGATACGCAGTATTTT.

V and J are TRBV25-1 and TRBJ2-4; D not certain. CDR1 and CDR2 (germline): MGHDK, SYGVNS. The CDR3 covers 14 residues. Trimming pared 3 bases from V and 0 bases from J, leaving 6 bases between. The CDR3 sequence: CASSDLLAKNIQYF. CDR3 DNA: TGTGCCAGCAGTGATCTCCTAGCCAAAAACATTCAGTACTTC.

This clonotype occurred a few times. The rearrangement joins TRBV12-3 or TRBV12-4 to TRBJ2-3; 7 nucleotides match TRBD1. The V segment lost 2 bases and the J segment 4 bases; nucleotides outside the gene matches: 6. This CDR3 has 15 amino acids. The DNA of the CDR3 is TGTGCCAGCAGTTTAACAGGGGCGCGCGCAGATACGCAGTATTTT. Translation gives CASSLTGARADTQYF.

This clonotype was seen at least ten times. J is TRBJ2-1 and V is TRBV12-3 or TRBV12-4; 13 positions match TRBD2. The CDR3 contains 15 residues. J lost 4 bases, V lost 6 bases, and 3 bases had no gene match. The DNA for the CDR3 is TGTGCCAGCAGCACTAGCGGGGGGGCGTACAATGAGCAGTTCTTC. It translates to CASSTSGGAYNEQFF.

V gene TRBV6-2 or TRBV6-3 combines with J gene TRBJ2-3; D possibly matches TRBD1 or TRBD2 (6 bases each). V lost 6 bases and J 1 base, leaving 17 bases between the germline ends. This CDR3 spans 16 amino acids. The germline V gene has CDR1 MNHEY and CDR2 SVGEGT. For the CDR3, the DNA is TGTGCCAGCAGGACGACGGGGGCCTTTGGCACAGATACGCAGTATTTT. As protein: CASRTTGAFGTDTQYF.

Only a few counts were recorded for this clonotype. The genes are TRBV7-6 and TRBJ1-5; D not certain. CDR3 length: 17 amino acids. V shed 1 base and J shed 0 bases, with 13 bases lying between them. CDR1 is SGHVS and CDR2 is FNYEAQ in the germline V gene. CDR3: CASSLGRPEGSNQPQHF. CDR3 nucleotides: TGTGCCAGCAGCTTAGGTCGGCCGGAGGGTAGCAATCAGCCCCAGCATTTT.

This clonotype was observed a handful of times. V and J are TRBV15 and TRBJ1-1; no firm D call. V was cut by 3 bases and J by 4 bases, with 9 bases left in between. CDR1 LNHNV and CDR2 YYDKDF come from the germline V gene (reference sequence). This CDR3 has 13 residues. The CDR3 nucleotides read TGTGCCACCAGCAGCTCTCGACGCACTGAAGCTTTCTTT. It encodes CATSSSRRTEAFF.

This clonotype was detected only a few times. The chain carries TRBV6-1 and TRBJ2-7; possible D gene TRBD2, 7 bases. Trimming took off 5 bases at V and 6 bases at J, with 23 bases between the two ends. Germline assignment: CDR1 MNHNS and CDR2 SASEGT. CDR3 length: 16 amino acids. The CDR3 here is CASSTHLVGGPGEQYF. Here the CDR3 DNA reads TGTGCCAGCAGTACCCATCTGGTGGGGGGGCCCGGCGAGCAGTACTTC.

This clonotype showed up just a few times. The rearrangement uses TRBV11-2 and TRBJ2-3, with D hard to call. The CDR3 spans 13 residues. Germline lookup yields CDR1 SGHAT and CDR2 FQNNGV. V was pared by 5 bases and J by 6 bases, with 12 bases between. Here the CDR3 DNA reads TGTGCCAGCAGCCTCCCATTCGGGGATACGCAGTATTTT. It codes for CASSLPFGDTQYF.

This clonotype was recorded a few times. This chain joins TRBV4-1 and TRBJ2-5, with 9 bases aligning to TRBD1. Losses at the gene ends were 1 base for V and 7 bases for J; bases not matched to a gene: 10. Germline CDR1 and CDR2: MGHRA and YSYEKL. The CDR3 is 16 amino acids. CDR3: CASSQGRDRDRRTQYF. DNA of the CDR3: TGCGCCAGCAGCCAAGGGAGGGACAGGGACAGGAGGACCCAGTACTTC.

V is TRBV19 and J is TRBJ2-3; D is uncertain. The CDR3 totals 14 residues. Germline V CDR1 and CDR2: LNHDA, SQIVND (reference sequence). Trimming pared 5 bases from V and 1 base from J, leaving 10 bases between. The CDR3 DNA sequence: TGTGCCAGTAGTCCAGCTTACGGCACAGATACGCAGTATTTT. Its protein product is CASSPAYGTDTQYF. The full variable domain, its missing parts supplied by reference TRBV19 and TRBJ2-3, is DGGITQSPKYLFRKEGQNVTLSCEQNLNHDAMYWYRQDPGQGLRLIYYSQIVNDFQKGDIAEGYSVSREKKESFPLTVTSAQKNPTAFYLCASSPAYGTDTQYFGPGTRLTVL.

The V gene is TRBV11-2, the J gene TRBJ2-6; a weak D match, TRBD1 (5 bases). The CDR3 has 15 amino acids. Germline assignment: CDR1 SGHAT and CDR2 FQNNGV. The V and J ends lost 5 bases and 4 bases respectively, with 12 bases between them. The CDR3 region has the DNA TGTGCCAGCAGCCCAGCAGGGTCAGGGGCCAACGTCCTGACTTTC. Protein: CASSPAGSGANVLTF.

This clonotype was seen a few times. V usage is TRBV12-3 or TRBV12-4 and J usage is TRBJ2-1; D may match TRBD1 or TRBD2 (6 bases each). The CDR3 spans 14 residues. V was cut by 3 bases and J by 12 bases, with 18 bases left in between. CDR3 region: CASSLGLGGAGQFF. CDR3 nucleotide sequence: TGTGCCAGCAGTTTGGGTTTGGGGGGCGCTGGGCAGTTCTTC.

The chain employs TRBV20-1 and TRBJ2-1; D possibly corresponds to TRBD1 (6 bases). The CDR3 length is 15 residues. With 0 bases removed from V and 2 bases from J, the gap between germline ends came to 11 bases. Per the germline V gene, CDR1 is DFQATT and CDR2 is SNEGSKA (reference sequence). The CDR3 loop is CSARDLGGTYNEQFF. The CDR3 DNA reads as TGCAGTGCTAGAGATCTAGGGGGAACCTACAATGAGCAGTTCTTC.

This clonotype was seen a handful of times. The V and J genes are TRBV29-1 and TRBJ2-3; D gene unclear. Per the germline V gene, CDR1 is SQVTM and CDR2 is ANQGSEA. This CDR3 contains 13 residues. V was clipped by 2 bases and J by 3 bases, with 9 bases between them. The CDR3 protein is CSVEFFATDTQYF. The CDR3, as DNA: TGCAGCGTTGAATTTTTCGCTACAGATACGCAGTATTTT.

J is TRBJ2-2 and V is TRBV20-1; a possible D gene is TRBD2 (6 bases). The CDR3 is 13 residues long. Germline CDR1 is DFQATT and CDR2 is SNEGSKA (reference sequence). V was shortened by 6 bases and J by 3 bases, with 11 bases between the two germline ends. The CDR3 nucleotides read TGCAGTGCGGTGGGACTCCACACCGGGGAGCTGTTTTTT. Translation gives CSAVGLHTGELFF.

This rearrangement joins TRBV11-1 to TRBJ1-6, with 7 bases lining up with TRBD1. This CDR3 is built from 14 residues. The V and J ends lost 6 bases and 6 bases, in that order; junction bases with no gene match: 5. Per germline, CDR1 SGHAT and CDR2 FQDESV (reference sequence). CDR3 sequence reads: CASSVQGGNSPLHF. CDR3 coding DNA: TGTGCCAGCAGTGTCCAGGGGGGTAATTCACCCCTCCACTTT.